This T cell receptor beta chain comes out of a study of shared clonotypes between healthy human individuals. This clone was found a few times. The method was immunoSEQ multiplex PCR; TCRdb's version includes in-frame clones alone and lacks a portion of them. The sample lists hundreds of thousands of clones, over 65% seen once, with around 1.6% in the top ten. The CDR3 runs 13 residues. Germline V CDR1 and CDR2: MNHEY, SMNVEV (reference sequence). V lost 6 bases to trimming and J lost 4 bases, with 12 bases between them. The sequencing sample was made of memory CD4+ T cells sorted from blood. Documented subset: CD45RA-negative fraction. The rearrangement links TRBV27 to TRBJ1-1, with TRBD1 as a possible D gene (5 bases). The origin of this receptor is a woman under 40 in good health. CDR3: CASSGGAPTEAFF. The CDR3 region has the DNA TGTGCCAGCAGCGGAGGGGCGCCCACTGAAGCTTTCTTT.